This T cell receptor (beta chain) stems from a study of T-cell reconstitution after alpha-beta-depleted transplantation in children. This clonotype was counted between two and nine times. The CDR3 is made up of 15 amino acids. Germline V CDR1 and CDR2: MGHDK, SYGVNS. V lost 3 bases and J 7 bases, leaving 15 bases between the germline ends. Molecular barcoding with unique molecular identifiers was used for the TCRbeta library. TCRdb ran MiXCR on the PCR reads and lists one entry per CDR3 protein. The sample has some 590,000 distinct CDR3 sequences, roughly a tenth seen once. The receptor was derived from a human donor who donated a stem cell graft to a child with acute myeloid leukemia. Sequenced here: PBMCs from the stem cell graft donor, sampled from the stem cell graft. The chain uses TRBV25-1 and TRBJ1-4; no clear D. The CDR3 loop is CASSEGRSLGEKLFF. For the CDR3, the DNA is TGTGCCAGCAGTGAGGGTCGATCTCTAGGTGAAAAACTGTTTTTT.